Listed here are 22 T cell receptor beta chains from one sample, sequenced in a study of cytomegalovirus exposure and HLA in healthy donors. PCR used 60 Vbeta primers and 13 Jbeta primers. Sequenced by immunoSEQ multiplex PCR; TCRdb stores in-frame clones only, minus some. The sample records over 150,000 clones, around four fifths being singletons. The specimen was PBMCs. The receptor source for this set is a woman aged 55-75 years in good health and CMV-seropositive.

This clone was seen a few times. The gene calls are TRBV27 and TRBJ2-5; weak D call: TRBD2 (6 bases). Germline-derived CDR1 and CDR2 are MNHEY and SMNVEV (reference sequence). Trimming pared 5 bases from V and 5 bases from J, leaving 18 bases between. The CDR3 covers 15 residues. The CDR3 DNA sequence: TGTGCCAGCAGTCCGGGACTCCGGGTCTGGGAGACCCAGTACTTC. Residues: CASSPGLRVWETQYF.

This chain uses TRBV5-1 with TRBJ2-1; weak D call: TRBD2 (6 bases). Per the germline V gene, CDR1 is SGHRS and CDR2 is YFSETQ. This CDR3 has 14 residues. Trimming cost V 3 bases and J 2 bases, with 9 bases left between them. CDR3 nucleotides: TGCGCCAGCAGCTGGGGGGAAACCTACAATGAGCAGTTCTTC. This gives the protein CASSWGETYNEQFF.

Worth noting for this clone: Other DNA sequences in the sample encode the same CDR3. V gene TRBV29-1 combines with J gene TRBJ1-1; tentative D call: TRBD1 (5 bases). V lost 6 bases to trimming and J lost 4 bases, with 12 bases between them. Germline V gene data show CDR1 as SQVTM and CDR2 as ANQGSEA. The CDR3 is 12 residues long. The CDR3 nucleotides are TGCAGCGTCCGTTGGGGGGGCACTGAAGCTTTCTTT. Protein product: CSVRWGGTEAFF.

V gene TRBV19 combines with J gene TRBJ1-5; 8 nucleotides align to TRBD1. The germline gives CDR1 LNHDA, CDR2 SQIVND (reference sequence). Trimming at V came to 7 bases and at J to 2 bases, leaving 4 bases not matched to a gene. The length of the CDR3 is 14 residues. The CDR3 DNA reads as TGTGCCAGTAAAACGACAGGGGGCAATCAGCCCCAGCATTTT. Protein: CASKTTGGNQPQHF.

V is TRBV4-2 and J is TRBJ2-1, with TRBD2 identical over 13 bases. J was trimmed by 13 bases and V by 0 bases; bases with no gene match: 9. Germline V gives CDR1 LGHNA, CDR2 YNFKEQ. CDR3 length: 16 amino acids. The CDR3 coding sequence is TGTGCCAGCAGCCAAGATGGGACCGGGACTAGCGGGATTCAGTTCTTC. The encoded protein is CASSQDGTGTSGIQFF.

The J gene is TRBJ1-6, the V gene TRBV28; 7 bases map to TRBD1. V gave up 6 bases and J gave up 15 bases; unmatched junction bases: 14. Germline V lookup: CDR1 MDHEN, CDR2 SYDVKM. The CDR3 runs 14 residues. In DNA, the CDR3 is TGTGCCAGCAGCCCTCGAGGGGCAGGGGGAGACCTCCACTTT. Encoded protein: CASSPRGAGGDLHF.

The chain carries TRBV7-9 and TRBJ2-4, with D perhaps matching TRBD1 (5 bases). V was shortened by 5 bases and J by 1 base, with 24 bases between the two germline ends. The CDR3 runs to 19 residues. The germline gives CDR1 SEHNR, CDR2 FQNEAQ (reference sequence). The CDR3 region has the DNA TGTGCCAGCAGCCCCCAGGGCTCGGGCTGGCTACAGGCCAAAAACATTCAGTACTTC. It specifies CASSPQGSGWLQAKNIQYF.

The chain is built from TRBV11-3 and TRBJ1-1; D might be TRBD1 (5 bases). Trimming took off 1 base at V and 2 bases at J, with 11 bases between the two ends. The CDR3 contains 15 residues. Looked up from germline, CDR1 is SGHNT and CDR2 is YENEEA. The CDR3 DNA reads TGTGCCAGCAGCTTAGTCGACAGAGGAAACACTGAAGCTTTCTTT. This gives the protein CASSLVDRGNTEAFF.

The chain carries TRBV7-6 and TRBJ2-2; 10 bases align to TRBD1. This CDR3 has 15 amino acids. The germline V gene has CDR1 SGHVS and CDR2 FNYEAQ. The ends lost 7 bases at V and 3 bases at J; junction bases unmatched: 5. For the CDR3, the DNA is TGTGCCAGCACCGCGGGACAGGGGTACACCGGGGAGCTGTTTTTT. Translation gives CASTAGQGYTGELFF.

The V and J genes are TRBV15 and TRBJ2-3; no clear D. V dropped 0 bases and J dropped 7 bases, with 20 bases sitting between them. Germline CDR1 reads LNHNV; CDR2 reads YYDKDF (reference sequence). The CDR3 loop spans 17 amino acids. CDR3 region: CATSRDDIGSRFNTQYF. The CDR3 bases are TGTGCCACCAGCAGAGATGATATCGGGTCTAGATTCAATACGCAGTATTTT.

This sequence joins TRBV28 and TRBJ2-3; the match to TRBD1 covers 7 bases. V gave up 7 bases and J gave up 2 bases; unmatched junction bases: 15. This CDR3 is 17 amino acids long. Germline V CDR1 and CDR2: MDHEN, SYDVKM. The CDR3 is CASIGPGPGQYTDTQYF. CDR3 nucleotides: TGTGCCAGCATCGGCCCTGGCCCGGGACAGTACACAGATACGCAGTATTTT.

This chain links TRBV7-9 with TRBJ1-4; the D gene is possibly TRBD1 (5 bases). The V gene's germline CDR1 is SEHNR and CDR2 FQNEAQ (reference sequence). This CDR3 contains 16 residues. Trimming took off 5 bases at V and 4 bases at J, with 17 bases between the two ends. CDR3 residues: CASSHPQGHDNEKLFF. The CDR3 DNA reads TGTGCCAGCAGCCATCCCCAGGGCCACGATAATGAAAAACTGTTTTTT. Using reference TRBV7-9 and TRBJ1-4 for the parts outside the CDR3, the full variable domain is DTGVSQNPRHKITKRGQNVTFRCDPISEHNRLYWYRQTLGQGPEFLTYFQNEAQLEKSRLLSDRFSAERPKGSFSTLEIQRTEQGDSAMYLCASSHPQGHDNEKLFFGSGTQLSVL.

This sequence joins TRBV2 and TRBJ1-5; D is unclear. V lost 6 bases and J 0 bases, leaving 12 bases between the germline ends. Germline assignment: CDR1 SNHLY and CDR2 FYNNEI. This CDR3 has 15 amino acids. Written as DNA, the CDR3 is TGTGCCAGCAGGGGAGGGTTGCATAGCAATCAGCCCCAGCATTTT. Translation gives CASRGGLHSNQPQHF.

This sequence joins TRBV20-1 and TRBJ2-1; possibly TRBD1 for D (5 bases). The length of the CDR3 is 9 residues. Trimming took 7 bases from V and 8 from J, leaving 6 bases between them. Germline V gene lookup returns CDR1 DFQATT and CDR2 SNEGSKA (reference sequence). CDR3 protein: CSGGHEQFF. The CDR3 DNA reads TGCAGTGGGGGCCATGAGCAGTTCTTC.

The chain has TRBV28 and TRBJ1-2; 7 bases align to TRBD1. Germline CDR1 reads MDHEN; CDR2 reads SYDVKM. J lost 8 bases, V lost 5 bases, and 8 bases had no gene match. The CDR3 has 13 residues. This CDR3 reads CASSAGTDRGYTF. Written as DNA, the CDR3 is TGTGCCAGCAGTGCCGGGACAGACAGGGGCTACACCTTC.

The chain couples TRBV6-1 to TRBJ2-7; 8 bases match TRBD1. Trimming cost V 4 bases and J 4 bases; bases outside gene matches: 12. Germline loops: CDR1 MNHNS, CDR2 SASEGT. CDR3 size: 16 residues. CDR3 residues: CASSVKPGTGPYEQYF. CDR3 sequence (DNA): TGTGCCAGCAGTGTAAAACCCGGGACAGGCCCTTACGAGCAGTACTTC.

V gene TRBV2 combines with J gene TRBJ2-5, with 8 bases aligning to TRBD2. The closer fit of TRBJ2-7 to the DNA end suggests the J call may be wrong. In germline, CDR1 is SNHLY, CDR2 FYNNEI. This CDR3 has 14 residues. The CDR3 nucleotides read TGTGCCAGCAGTGAGGGGACTAGTTCCTACGAGCAGTACTTC. It translates to CASSEGTSSYEQYF.

The chain carries TRBV9 and TRBJ2-7; 15 bases are a match to TRBD2. Trimming at V came to 4 bases and at J to 1 base, leaving 6 bases not matched to a gene. The CDR3 runs to 17 residues. The germline gives CDR1 SGDLS, CDR2 YYNGEE. The DNA for the CDR3 is TGTGCCAGCAGCCCCGGGACTAGCGGGGGGCCATCCTACGAGCAGTACTTC. Protein: CASSPGTSGGPSYEQYF.

V usage is TRBV30 and J usage is TRBJ2-7; possible D gene TRBD2, 7 bases. The CDR3 is 13 amino acids. The germline V gene has CDR1 GTSNPN and CDR2 SVGIG (reference sequence). The V gene lost 3 bases and the J gene lost 9 bases, with 18 bases spanning the gap. The CDR3 DNA sequence: TGTGCCTGGAGGGTCCCCCGGGGGGCTGGGCAGTACTTC. This encodes CAWRVPRGAGQYF.

The chain joins TRBV28 to TRBJ2-1, with TRBD2 matching over 8 bases. Germline loops: CDR1 MDHEN, CDR2 SYDVKM. This CDR3 comprises 17 residues. The trim removed 5 bases at V and 7 bases at J, leaving 16 bases unmatched. CDR3 sequence: CASSPTPGTSLWNEQFF. CDR3 bases: TGTGCCAGCAGTCCCACTCCCGGGACTAGTCTTTGGAATGAGCAGTTCTTC. Drawing the rest from reference TRBV28 and TRBJ2-1, the complete variable domain is DVKVTQSSRYLVKRTGEKVFLECVQDMDHENMFWYRQDPGLGLRLIYFSYDVKMKEKGDIPEGYSVSREKKERFSLILESASTNQTSMYLCASSPTPGTSLWNEQFFGPGTRLTVL.

The V gene is TRBV4-3, the J gene TRBJ2-2; tentative D call: TRBD1 (6 bases). This CDR3 contains 13 residues. V lost 7 bases and J lost 7, with 13 bases in between. Germline V gives CDR1 LGHNA, CDR2 YSLEER. The CDR3 nucleotides are TGCGCCAGCACCAGGACAGTCCTCGGGGAGCTGTTTTTT. It is translated as CASTRTVLGELFF.

The gene calls are TRBV28 and TRBJ1-1; D may be TRBD1 (6 bases). The V end lost 5 bases, the J end lost 10 bases, and 14 bases lay between the germline ends. The germline gives CDR1 MDHEN, CDR2 SYDVKM. The CDR3 is made up of 12 amino acids. Here the CDR3 reads CASSDTGIPAFF. The CDR3, as DNA: TGTGCCAGCAGTGATACAGGGATCCCAGCTTTCTTT.